The 30 T cell receptor beta chains listed next were all sequenced from one sample in a study of CD8 T cell repertoires and HIV-1 epitope variants. Using immunoSEQ multiplex PCR, the repertoire was profiled, and TCRdb retains in-frame clones only, with some absent. This sample has about 95,000 clones, with almost 75% found just once. The sample comprised uncultured baseline CD8+ T cells from peripheral blood mononuclear cells (PBMCs). The receptors originated from a male donor with HIV.

V gene TRBV25-1 combines with J gene TRBJ1-2, with a tentative D call TRBD1 (6 bases). The ends were cut back, 1 base at V and 8 bases at J, with 11 bases in the middle. Per the germline V gene, CDR1 is MGHDK and CDR2 is SYGVNS. The CDR3 extends over 13 amino acids. Here the CDR3 reads CASSELTGRGYTF. The CDR3 DNA sequence: TGTGCCAGCAGTGAATTAACAGGGAGAGGCTACACCTTC.

V gene TRBV7-9 combines with J gene TRBJ1-5; 7 bases are shared with TRBD1. The CDR3 covers 17 residues. The V gene end was trimmed by 1 base and the J gene end by 2 bases; junction bases not matched to a gene: 8. The V gene's germline CDR1 is SEHNR and CDR2 FQNEAQ (reference sequence). CDR3 DNA: TGTGCCAGCAGCTTAGATCCTTCGAGGGGGCGCAATCAGCCCCAGCATTTT. This translates into CASSLDPSRGRNQPQHF.

The gene calls are TRBV5-4 and TRBJ1-2, with a tentative D call TRBD1 (5 bases). The V end lost 4 bases, the J end lost 3 bases, and 13 bases lay between the germline ends. The length of the CDR3 is 14 residues. CDR1 and CDR2 from the germline V gene are SGHNT and YYREEE (reference sequence). The CDR3 DNA reads as TGTGCCAGCAGCCGCACCGGGACGGACTATGGCTACACCTTC. It translates to CASSRTGTDYGYTF.

The sample holds many counts of this clone. The chain is built from TRBV5-6 and TRBJ1-4; maybe TRBD1 (5 bases). The CDR3 extends over 12 amino acids. CDR1 is SGHDT and CDR2 is YYEEEE in the germline V gene. The germline V and J ends were trimmed by 0 bases and 10 bases, with 7 bases remaining between them. The CDR3 DNA sequence: TGTGCCAGCAGCTTGGGAGGGGCAAAACTGTTTTTT. This sequence encodes CASSLGGAKLFF.

This clone was detected once. The genes are TRBV6-5 and TRBJ1-2; weak D call: TRBD1 (5 bases). V lost 6 bases, J lost 4 bases, and 15 bases lay in between. The CDR3 is 14 amino acids. From germline, CDR1 is MNHEY and CDR2 SVGAGI. The CDR3 here is CASRPTGTVYGYTF. The CDR3 DNA follows: TGTGCCAGCAGACCCACCGGGACGGTCTATGGCTACACCTTC.

This clone turned up a few times. Other DNA variants within this sample encode the same CDR3. The rearrangement uses TRBV19 and TRBJ1-1, with 8 bases matching TRBD1. The CDR3 extends over 15 amino acids. J was trimmed by 2 bases and V by 5 bases; bases with no gene match: 7. From germline, CDR1 is LNHDA and CDR2 SQIVND (reference sequence). The CDR3 sequence is CASSLSGQGNTEAFF. Written as DNA, the CDR3 is TGTGCCAGTAGTTTATCAGGACAGGGAAACACTGAAGCTTTCTTT.

The chain links TRBV6-5 to TRBJ1-1; 8 nucleotides agree with TRBD1. V lost 5 bases, J lost 7 bases, and 3 bases stayed unmatched. From germline, CDR1 is MNHEY and CDR2 SVGAGI. CDR3 size: 12 residues. CDR3 protein: CASSKTGVEAFF. The CDR3 nucleotides are TGTGCCAGCAGTAAGACAGGGGTTGAAGCTTTCTTT.

This clone was recorded at least ten times. The rearrangement joins TRBV5-4 to TRBJ2-1, with 8 bases aligning to TRBD1. Per germline, CDR1 SGHNT and CDR2 YYREEE (reference sequence). Trimming removed 5 bases from V and 7 bases from J; junction bases left unmatched: 11. The CDR3 spans 15 residues. As DNA, the CDR3 is TGTGCCAGCAGACCAGGACAGGGAACATTTAATGAGCAGTTCTTC. Translation gives CASRPGQGTFNEQFF.

V is TRBV7-9 and J is TRBJ1-6, with D perhaps matching TRBD1 (5 bases). The CDR3 is 19 residues long. Trimming shortened V by 1 base and J by 1 base, and 17 bases separated the two germline ends. Germline lookup yields CDR1 SEHNR and CDR2 FQNEAQ (reference sequence). The CDR3 coding sequence is TGTGCCAGCAGCTTAGTCTCAAGACGTTCAGGGTCCTATAATTCACCCCTCCACTTT. Translating gives CASSLVSRRSGSYNSPLHF.

The sample holds a few counts of this clone. The chain links TRBV19 to TRBJ2-2; D gene unclear. V shed 4 bases and J shed 1 base, with 4 bases lying between them. Looked up from germline, CDR1 is LNHDA and CDR2 is SQIVND (reference sequence). CDR3 size: 13 residues. The CDR3 bases are TGTGCCAGTAGTAAAGAGAACACCGGGGAGCTGTTTTTT. Translation gives CASSKENTGELFF.

This clone was counted only a few times. The chain employs TRBV5-4 and TRBJ2-3, with a weak D call TRBD2 (6 bases). V was shortened by 4 bases and J by 4 bases, with 16 bases between the two germline ends. From germline, CDR1 is SGHNT and CDR2 YYREEE (reference sequence). The CDR3 is 15 residues long. CDR3 in amino acids: CASSPPRGEADTQYF. DNA for the CDR3: TGTGCCAGCAGCCCCCCCCGCGGGGAGGCAGATACGCAGTATTTT.

V is TRBV7-2 and J is TRBJ2-7; no reliable D call. This CDR3 contains 15 residues. The germline gives CDR1 SGHTA, CDR2 FQGNSA. V lost 8 bases and J 5 bases, leaving 22 bases between the germline ends. The CDR3 nucleotides read TGTGCCAGCTGGCCCCGGGCCGACCTGGGGAACGAGCAGTACTTC. Protein product: CASWPRADLGNEQYF. Together with reference TRBV7-2 and TRBJ2-7, the CDR3 gives the full variable domain: GAGVSQSPSNKVTEKGKDVELRCDPISGHTALYWYRQSLGQGLEFLIYFQGNSAPDKSGLPSDRFSAERTGGSVSTLTIQRTQQEDSAVYLCASWPRADLGNEQYFGPGTRLTVT.

The chain employs TRBV25-1 and TRBJ1-1; TRBD1 matches 9 bases. CDR1 and CDR2 from the germline V gene are MGHDK and SYGVNS. The CDR3 is made up of 15 amino acids. The V and J ends lost 4 bases and 6 bases, in that order; junction bases with no gene match: 9. CDR3: CASSALGQGTPEAFF. The CDR3 coding sequence is TGTGCCAGCAGTGCCTTGGGACAGGGCACCCCTGAAGCTTTCTTT.

The rearrangement joins TRBV10-3 to TRBJ2-3, with D perhaps TRBD2 (6 bases). The germline CDR1 and CDR2 sequences are ENHRY and SYGVKD. V lost 11 bases to trimming and J lost 1 base, with 16 bases between them. The CDR3 extends over 14 amino acids. The DNA for the CDR3 is TGTGCCGTATCCCCGGGACTTCGCACAGATACGCAGTATTTT. As protein: CAVSPGLRTDTQYF.

This clone has a handful of counts. V is TRBV13 and J is TRBJ2-7; D might be TRBD2 (6 bases). The germline V gene has CDR1 PRHDT and CDR2 FYEKMQ (reference sequence). The CDR3 loop spans 14 amino acids. V was shortened by 1 base and J by 0 bases, with 7 bases between the two germline ends. CDR3 nucleotides: TGTGCCAGCAGCTTAGCCGGGAGCTCCTACGAGCAGTACTTC. Translated: CASSLAGSSYEQYF.

The chain links TRBV5-4 to TRBJ2-1; D not certain. Germline V gene sequence: CDR1 SGHNT, CDR2 YYREEE (reference sequence). V was trimmed by 4 bases and J by 8 bases, leaving 13 bases between them. The CDR3 has 13 residues. Written as DNA, the CDR3 is TGTGCCAGCAGCCTAGTGCCTCGTGATGAGCAGTTCTTC. Translation gives CASSLVPRDEQFF.

The chain joins TRBV6-6 to TRBJ1-4; 7 positions agree with TRBD1. After removal of 2 bases from V and 7 bases from J, the junction contained 4 bases not matched to a gene. The germline gives CDR1 MNHNY, CDR2 SVGAGI (reference sequence). The CDR3 has 14 amino acids. The CDR3 reads CASSYRDRREKLFF. Here the CDR3 DNA reads TGTGCCAGCAGTTACAGGGACAGACGTGAAAAACTGTTTTTT.

The chain has TRBV6-4 and TRBJ1-5; D is perhaps TRBD1 (5 bases). The V end lost 6 bases, the J end lost 7 bases, and 16 bases lay between the germline ends. The CDR3 loop spans 14 amino acids. CDR1 and CDR2 (germline): MRHNA, SNTAGT. This CDR3 is CASSATGDDQPQHF. The CDR3 DNA is TGTGCCAGCAGCGCGACGGGGGATGACCAGCCCCAGCATTTT.

The chain couples TRBV4-3 to TRBJ1-2; D not certain. Trimming took off 3 bases at V and 6 bases at J, with 11 bases between the two ends. The CDR3 spans 13 residues. Germline values: CDR1 LGHNA, CDR2 YSLEER. The CDR3 loop reads CASSHYSIDGYTF. Written as DNA, the CDR3 is TGCGCCAGCAGCCATTATAGTATCGATGGCTACACCTTC.

This chain connects TRBV30 to TRBJ2-5; 7 bases match TRBD1. Unmatched junction bases numbered 9, after V lost 4 bases and J lost 1 base. There are 15 residues in the CDR3. The germline CDR1 and CDR2 sequences are GTSNPN and SVGIG (reference sequence). The CDR3 coding sequence is TGTGCCTGGATGGGGCAGGGGGTAGGCCAAGAGACCCAGTACTTC. This sequence encodes CAWMGQGVGQETQYF.

This clone occurred a few times. V usage is TRBV2 and J usage is TRBJ1-2; D gene uncertain. The ends were cut back, 1 base at V and 7 bases at J, with 16 bases in the middle. The CDR3 totals 15 residues. Germline V gives CDR1 SNHLY, CDR2 FYNNEI. CDR3: CASSEGNRMAGGYTF. The CDR3 region has the DNA TGTGCCAGCAGTGAAGGAAACAGAATGGCGGGTGGCTACACCTTC. Complete variable domain (other parts from reference TRBV2 and TRBJ1-2): EPEVTQTPSHQVTQMGQEVILRCVPISNHLYFYWYRQILGQKVEFLVSFYNNEISEKSEIFDDQFSVERPDGSNFTLKIRSTKLEDSAMYFCASSEGNRMAGGYTFGSGTRLTVV.

The rearrangement uses TRBV11-2 and TRBJ2-1, with D maybe TRBD1 (5 bases). The length of the CDR3 is 15 residues. Germline assignment: CDR1 SGHAT and CDR2 FQNNGV. Trimming removed 5 bases at V and 0 bases at J, with 11 bases between. For the CDR3, the DNA is TGTGCCAGCAGCGCAGGGTACTCCTCCTACAATGAGCAGTTCTTC. Amino acids: CASSAGYSSYNEQFF.

V usage is TRBV15 and J usage is TRBJ2-3, with 8 bases that match TRBD1. This CDR3 has 17 residues. Germline V lookup: CDR1 LNHNV, CDR2 YYDKDF (reference sequence). The junction had 10 bases not matched to a gene; V was cut back by 3 bases and J by 2 bases. CDR3 nucleotide sequence: TGTGCCACCAGCAGCACAGGGGGTTGGGGTGACACAGATACGCAGTATTTT. It specifies CATSSTGGWGDTDTQYF.

The chain links TRBV19 to TRBJ1-1, with 12 bases lining up with TRBD1. The ends lost 7 bases at V and 7 bases at J; junction bases unmatched: 7. The CDR3 runs 14 residues. CDR1 is LNHDA, CDR2 SQIVND, per germline (reference sequence). The CDR3: CASNRDRGLGEAFF. The CDR3 DNA follows: TGTGCCAGTAATCGGGACAGGGGGCTTGGTGAAGCTTTCTTT.

This sequence joins TRBV7-9 and TRBJ1-2, with 9 bases fitting TRBD1. There are 18 residues in the CDR3. CDR1 is SEHNR, CDR2 FQNEAQ, per germline (reference sequence). J lost 1 base, V lost 5 bases, and 14 bases had no gene match. For the CDR3, the DNA is TGTGCCAGCAGCCTAACCAGCTTACAGGGGGCTATTAACTATGGCTACACCTTC. Translated, it gives CASSLTSLQGAINYGYTF.

This clone occurred once. J is TRBJ1-1 and V is TRBV9; D call uncertain. CDR1 is SGDLS and CDR2 is YYNGEE in the germline V gene. This CDR3 has 16 amino acids. Trimming removed 3 bases from V and 6 bases from J, with 21 bases in between. The CDR3 region has the DNA TGTGCCAGCAGCGCCCTTGGAGGAGGTGGAGGACCTGAAGCTTTCTTT. Translation gives CASSALGGGGGPEAFF.

This rearrangement joins TRBV4-1 to TRBJ2-3; D unclear. The CDR3 spans 15 residues. V shed 2 bases and J shed 8 bases, with 17 bases lying between them. In germline, CDR1 is MGHRA, CDR2 YSYEKL. CDR3 bases: TGCGCCAGCAGCCAACCTACGGACCGCCAGCCTACGCAGTATTTT. It yields the protein CASSQPTDRQPTQYF.

This sequence joins TRBV6-1 and TRBJ2-1, with TRBD2 identical over 12 bases. The V segment lost 6 bases and the J segment 7 bases; nucleotides outside the gene matches: 7. Germline V gene sequence: CDR1 MNHNS, CDR2 SASEGT. The CDR3 covers 15 residues. The DNA for the CDR3 is TGTGCCAGCAGGGAAAGGACTAGCGGGAAGAATGAGCAGTTCTTC. Encoded protein: CASRERTSGKNEQFF.

This rearrangement joins TRBV19 to TRBJ1-6; D possibly corresponds to TRBD1 (5 bases). This CDR3 has 14 amino acids. With 6 bases removed from V and 12 bases from J, the gap between germline ends came to 18 bases. Germline V gives CDR1 LNHDA, CDR2 SQIVND (reference sequence). The CDR3 region has the DNA TGTGCCAGTAGGCCACGGGGGGGGTTTATACCCCTCCACTTT. It encodes CASRPRGGFIPLHF.

The V call is TRBV4-1, the J call TRBJ2-7, with 10 bases identical to TRBD1. Per germline, CDR1 MGHRA and CDR2 YSYEKL. The CDR3 loop spans 17 amino acids. V trimming: 4 bases; J trimming: 3 bases; junction bases outside the gene matches: 12. The CDR3 loop is CASSLRQGADFNYEQYF. CDR3 bases: TGCGCCAGCAGCCTACGACAGGGGGCGGATTTCAACTACGAGCAGTACTTC.